This T cell receptor (beta chain) was sequenced during a study of blood T cell repertoires in COVID-19. Study-level information: T cells, B-cell-depleted T cells, or PBMCs provided the cDNA or gDNA that served as material.

Germline V gene data show CDR1 as KGHDR and CDR2 as SFDVKD. This CDR3 is 16 amino acids long. Unmatched junction bases numbered 3, after V lost 3 bases and J lost 5 bases. Clones were sequenced by immunoSEQ multiplex PCR, and TCRdb holds only the in-frame ones, with some missing. The sample yields about 100,000 clones, around 82% seen once. This clone was picked up a small number of times. The TCR was taken from a human donor in a cohort sampled during active COVID-19. Sequencing input: peripheral blood. The V and J genes are TRBV24-1 and TRBJ2-2, with 12 bases fitting TRBD2. The CDR3 region has the DNA TGTGCCACCAGTGATCTAGCGGGAGGGATTACCGGGGAGCTGTTTTTT. Translating it yields CATSDLAGGITGELFF.